The rows below give T cell receptor beta chains drawn from one sample of a study of shared clonotypes between healthy human individuals. Some clones are missing from TCRdb's copy, which holds only in-frame ones; the method was immunoSEQ multiplex PCR. The sample includes 2 million to 2.5 million clones, under 95% of them seen just once. What was sequenced was naive CD4+ T cells from PBMCs. These receptors all come from a young man in good health. Some clones in this sample may be carry-over from other donors' samples. CDR3s include the opening cysteine and the closing phenylalanine or tryptophan. Fields, in order: clone size, D gene, V gene, J gene, CDR3 DNA, CDR3 protein. A D gene is named only where the DNA matches it firmly. Clone size is shown for a subset of rows, as once, few, many or a class of expanded clone.

abundance: few; d_gene: TRBD2; v_gene: TRBV7-3; j_gene: TRBJ2-5; CDR3nt: TGTGCCAGCAGCTTGACTAGCTCCGAGGCAGAGACCCAGTACTTC; CDR3aa: CASSLTSSEAETQYF
abundance: NA; d_gene: NA; v_gene: TRBV5-1; j_gene: TRBJ2-7; CDR3nt: TGCGCCAGCAGCTTGGACAGGCGTGCTCTCGAGCAGTACTTC; CDR3aa: CASSLDRRALEQYF
abundance: NA; d_gene: NA; v_gene: TRBV6-4; j_gene: TRBJ2-1; CDR3nt: TGTGCCAGCAGCCCCCAGGGCAACTCCTACAATGAGCAGTTCTTC; CDR3aa: CASSPQGNSYNEQFF
abundance: NA; d_gene: TRBD2; v_gene: TRBV19; j_gene: TRBJ2-5; CDR3nt: TGTGCCAGTTCTCTTGACGATAGCGGGAGAGAGACCCAGTACTTC; CDR3aa: CASSLDDSGRETQYF
abundance: NA; d_gene: NA; v_gene: TRBV14; j_gene: TRBJ2-2; CDR3nt: TGTGCCAGCAGCCGGAAGGCCTCTGCGAACACCGGGGAGCTGTTTTTT; CDR3aa: CASSRKASANTGELFF
abundance: NA; d_gene: TRBD1; v_gene: TRBV19; j_gene: TRBJ1-4; CDR3nt: TGTGCCAGTAGTAGCGCGAGACAGGGTGTCGAAAAACTGTTTTTT; CDR3aa: CASSSARQGVEKLFF
abundance: NA; d_gene: TRBD2; v_gene: TRBV9; j_gene: TRBJ2-1; CDR3nt: TGTGCCAGCAGCGCCCGGGGGGGGGCAGGGCTAGGCAATGAGCAGTTCTTC; CDR3aa: CASSARGGAGLGNEQFF
abundance: NA; d_gene: NA; v_gene: TRBV29-1; j_gene: TRBJ1-1; CDR3nt: TGCAGCGTCGTCAGGGTTGGGAACACTGAAGCTTTCTTT; CDR3aa: CSVVRVGNTEAFF
abundance: NA; d_gene: NA; v_gene: TRBV6-1; j_gene: TRBJ1-4; CDR3nt: TGTGCCAGCAGTGTACGGGCAGTTACAACTAATGAAAAACTGTTTTTT; CDR3aa: CASSVRAVTTNEKLFF
abundance: NA; d_gene: TRBD1; v_gene: TRBV11-2; j_gene: TRBJ2-7; CDR3nt: TGTGCCAGCAGCTTAGGACAGGGGGGCACCTACGAGCAGTACTTC; CDR3aa: CASSLGQGGTYEQYF
abundance: NA; d_gene: NA; v_gene: TRBV7-8; j_gene: TRBJ1-1; CDR3nt: TGTGCCAGCAGCTTATCCGCCGCCACTGAAGCTTTCTTT; CDR3aa: CASSLSAATEAFF
abundance: few; d_gene: NA; v_gene: TRBV19; j_gene: TRBJ1-1; CDR3nt: TGTGCCAGTAGTAGGTTGGGCACTGAAGCTTTCTTT; CDR3aa: CASSRLGTEAFF
abundance: NA; d_gene: NA; v_gene: TRBV5-4; j_gene: TRBJ1-1; CDR3nt: TGTGCCAGCAGCTTGTCCAGGGGTGGGTACACTGAAGCTTTCTTT; CDR3aa: CASSLSRGGYTEAFF
abundance: NA; d_gene: NA; v_gene: TRBV7-2; j_gene: TRBJ2-2; CDR3nt: TGTGCCAGCAGCTTAGCAGGGTCCGGGGAGCTGTTTTTT; CDR3aa: CASSLAGSGELFF
abundance: NA; d_gene: NA; v_gene: TRBV20-1; j_gene: TRBJ2-7; CDR3nt: TGCAGCATTCTAGCGCCCGAGCAGTACTTC; CDR3aa: CSILAPEQYF
abundance: NA; d_gene: NA; v_gene: TRBV2; j_gene: TRBJ2-2; CDR3nt: TGTGCCAGCACGGGCAACACCGGGGAGCTGTTTTTT; CDR3aa: CASTGNTGELFF
abundance: NA; d_gene: NA; v_gene: TRBV7-2; j_gene: TRBJ2-3; CDR3nt: TGTGCCAGCATCGCCCCGGGCAGCCCCGATACGCAGTATTTT; CDR3aa: CASIAPGSPDTQYF
abundance: NA; d_gene: NA; v_gene: TRBV7-9; j_gene: TRBJ1-2; CDR3nt: TGTGCCAGCAGCTTTTCAGTAATCGCTAACTATGGCTACACCTTC; CDR3aa: CASSFSVIANYGYTF
abundance: NA; d_gene: NA; v_gene: TRBV29-1; j_gene: TRBJ1-1; CDR3nt: TGCAGCGTTTACACCCCGGGACCCAGTGAAGCTTTCTTT; CDR3aa: CSVYTPGPSEAFF
abundance: NA; d_gene: NA; v_gene: TRBV10-3; j_gene: TRBJ1-2; CDR3nt: TGTGCCATCAGTGAGTCGTCAGGGCTCGCAGGTGGCTACACCTTC; CDR3aa: CAISESSGLAGGYTF
abundance: NA; d_gene: NA; v_gene: TRBV28; j_gene: TRBJ2-5; CDR3nt: TGTGCCAGCAGTTTTCTTGGGGTAGCGGAGAGCCAAGAGACCCAGTACTTC; CDR3aa: CASSFLGVAESQETQYF
abundance: NA; d_gene: TRBD2; v_gene: TRBV6-5; j_gene: TRBJ2-1; CDR3nt: TGTGCCAGCAGCGGGACTAGCGTCCACAATGAGCAGTTCTTC; CDR3aa: CASSGTSVHNEQFF
abundance: NA; d_gene: NA; v_gene: TRBV28; j_gene: TRBJ2-5; CDR3nt: TGTGCCAGCAGATCCCCGTTGGGGGGCGGGGAGACCCAGTACTTC; CDR3aa: CASRSPLGGGETQYF
abundance: NA; d_gene: NA; v_gene: TRBV15; j_gene: TRBJ1-5; CDR3nt: TGTGCCACCAGCAGAGATCAGGGGCGCGGTCAGCCCCAGCATTTT; CDR3aa: CATSRDQGRGQPQHF
abundance: NA; d_gene: NA; v_gene: TRBV9; j_gene: TRBJ2-1; CDR3nt: TGTGCCAGCAGCGTAGCCCCTCCGAATGAGCAGTTCTTC; CDR3aa: CASSVAPPNEQFF
abundance: once; d_gene: NA; v_gene: TRBV5-1; j_gene: TRBJ2-1; CDR3nt: TGCGCCAGCAGCTTGGGTGGAGGGGGTGAGCAGTTCTTC; CDR3aa: CASSLGGGGEQFF
abundance: few; d_gene: NA; v_gene: TRBV11-2; j_gene: TRBJ1-1; CDR3nt: TGTGCCAGCAGCCGAGGGAACATGAACACTGAAGCTTTCTTT; CDR3aa: CASSRGNMNTEAFF
abundance: NA; d_gene: TRBD2; v_gene: TRBV27; j_gene: TRBJ2-1; CDR3nt: TGTGCCAGCAGCCCTAGCGGCCTACCCTACAATGAGCAGTTCTTC; CDR3aa: CASSPSGLPYNEQFF
abundance: NA; d_gene: NA; v_gene: TRBV2; j_gene: TRBJ2-3; CDR3nt: TGTGCCAGCTCTTGGGGAACGCAGTATTTT; CDR3aa: CASSWGTQYF
abundance: once; d_gene: TRBD2; v_gene: TRBV5-1; j_gene: TRBJ2-7; CDR3nt: TGCGCCAGTACCTACGGACTAGCGACCGCCGAGCAGTACTTC; CDR3aa: CASTYGLATAEQYF
abundance: NA; d_gene: TRBD2; v_gene: TRBV7-9; j_gene: TRBJ2-1; CDR3nt: TGTGCCAGCAGCCCACTCGGACTAGCATTTGGTGAGCAGTTCTTC; CDR3aa: CASSPLGLAFGEQFF
abundance: NA; d_gene: NA; v_gene: TRBV7-9; j_gene: TRBJ2-1; CDR3nt: TGTGCCAGCAGCCCCCATGAGCAGTTCTTC; CDR3aa: CASSPHEQFF
abundance: NA; d_gene: NA; v_gene: TRBV30; j_gene: TRBJ1-1; CDR3nt: TGTGCCTGGAGAAAAGGAAGAATGAACACTGAAGCTTTCTTT; CDR3aa: CAWRKGRMNTEAFF
abundance: NA; d_gene: TRBD1; v_gene: TRBV2; j_gene: TRBJ1-4; CDR3nt: TGTGCCAGCAAACAGGGGGCGTCGGATGAAAAACTGTTTTTT; CDR3aa: CASKQGASDEKLFF
abundance: NA; d_gene: NA; v_gene: TRBV7-2; j_gene: TRBJ1-2; CDR3nt: TGTGCCAGCGGAGCTACAGGGTGGGGCTATGGCTACACCTTC; CDR3aa: CASGATGWGYGYTF
abundance: NA; d_gene: NA; v_gene: TRBV28; j_gene: TRBJ1-2; CDR3nt: TGTGCCAGCAGTTTGAAGTATGGCTACACCTTC; CDR3aa: CASSLKYGYTF
abundance: NA; d_gene: TRBD1; v_gene: TRBV5-1; j_gene: TRBJ1-1; CDR3nt: TGCGCCAGCAGCTTGGCCCGGATTTACAGGGGCACTGAAGCTTTCTTT; CDR3aa: CASSLARIYRGTEAFF
abundance: NA; d_gene: TRBD2; v_gene: TRBV28; j_gene: TRBJ2-7; CDR3nt: TGTGCCAGTCGGACTAGCGGGAATCTGTACGAGCAGTACTTC; CDR3aa: CASRTSGNLYEQYF
abundance: few; d_gene: NA; v_gene: TRBV6-1; j_gene: TRBJ1-5; CDR3nt: TGTGCCAGCAGTGGGCAGAATAATCAGCCCCAGCATTTT; CDR3aa: CASSGQNNQPQHF
abundance: NA; d_gene: NA; v_gene: TRBV19; j_gene: TRBJ2-7; CDR3nt: TGTGCCAGTAGCCCGGACAGATACGAGCAGTACTTC; CDR3aa: CASSPDRYEQYF
abundance: NA; d_gene: NA; v_gene: TRBV30; j_gene: TRBJ2-3; CDR3nt: TGTGCCTGGAGTACGGGGGCCCTTAGCACAGATACGCAGTATTTT; CDR3aa: CAWSTGALSTDTQYF
abundance: NA; d_gene: TRBD2; v_gene: TRBV5-1; j_gene: TRBJ2-7; CDR3nt: TGCGCCAGCAGCACACTAGCGGCAGGGTTCGAGCAGTACTTC; CDR3aa: CASSTLAAGFEQYF
abundance: NA; d_gene: TRBD2; v_gene: TRBV29-1; j_gene: TRBJ2-1; CDR3nt: TGCAGCGAGAGCGGGAGAGGATACAATGAGCAGTTCTTC; CDR3aa: CSESGRGYNEQFF
abundance: NA; d_gene: TRBD1; v_gene: TRBV5-8; j_gene: TRBJ1-1; CDR3nt: TGTGCCAGCAGCCCCAGGGACAGGGGTTTTACTGAAGCTTTCTTT; CDR3aa: CASSPRDRGFTEAFF
abundance: NA; d_gene: TRBD2; v_gene: TRBV6-4; j_gene: TRBJ2-3; CDR3nt: TGTGCCAGCAGTGACTGGGGGCTAGCGGGAGGATCAGATACGCAGTATTTT; CDR3aa: CASSDWGLAGGSDTQYF
abundance: once; d_gene: TRBD1; v_gene: TRBV5-4; j_gene: TRBJ1-6; CDR3nt: TGTGCCAGCAGCTCCCCCGCGGACAGGGGCTTCGTAACACCCCTCCACTTT; CDR3aa: CASSSPADRGFVTPLHF
abundance: NA; d_gene: NA; v_gene: TRBV2; j_gene: TRBJ2-7; CDR3nt: TGTGCCAGCAAGGACGACTCCCTCGAGCAGTACTTC; CDR3aa: CASKDDSLEQYF
abundance: NA; d_gene: TRBD1; v_gene: TRBV27; j_gene: TRBJ2-5; CDR3nt: TGTGCCAGCAGGCTACAGGGGGTTGAGACCCAGTACTTC; CDR3aa: CASRLQGVETQYF
abundance: NA; d_gene: NA; v_gene: TRBV10-1; j_gene: TRBJ1-2; CDR3nt: TGCGCCAGCAGCTCCCTGAATGACGGAGCTAACTATGGCTACACCTTC; CDR3aa: CASSSLNDGANYGYTF